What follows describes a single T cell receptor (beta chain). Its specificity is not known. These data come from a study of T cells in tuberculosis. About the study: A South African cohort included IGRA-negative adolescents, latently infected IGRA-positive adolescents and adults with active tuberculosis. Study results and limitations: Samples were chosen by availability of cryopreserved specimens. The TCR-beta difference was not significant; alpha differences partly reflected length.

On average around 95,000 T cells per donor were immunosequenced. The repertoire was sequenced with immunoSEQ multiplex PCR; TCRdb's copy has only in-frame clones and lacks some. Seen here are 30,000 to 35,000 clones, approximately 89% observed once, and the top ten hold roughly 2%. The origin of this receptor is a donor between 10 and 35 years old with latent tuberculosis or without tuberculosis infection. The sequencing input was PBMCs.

As DNA, the CDR3 is TGCGCCAGCAGCTTTACTCCAGGGAGCAATCAGCCCCAGCATTTT. Its protein is CASSFTPGSNQPQHF. V gene TRBV5-1 combines with J gene TRBJ1-5, with a possible D match to TRBD1 (5 bases). Germline V gene sequence: CDR1 SGHRS, CDR2 YFSETQ. CDR3 length: 15 residues. The germline V and J ends were trimmed by 2 bases and 1 base, with 10 bases remaining between them.